The 31 T cell receptor beta chains presented below share a single source sample, sequenced in a study of beta chain features in type 1 diabetes. These receptors lack a known antigen. General observations from the study: In all four CD4+ subsets, TCRB CDR3 length was significantly, moderately reduced in type 1 diabetes.

Reverse transcribing all isolated RNA meant expressed TCRB transcripts were sequenced. TCRdb keeps only in-frame clones here, not all; method: immunoSEQ multiplex PCR. The profile shows 100,000 to 150,000 clones, 15% to 20% of them singletons. The sequenced material came from central memory CD4+ T cells from blood. The receptors here all came from a man aged 25 to 45 with type 1 diabetes.

This sequence joins TRBV7-2 and TRBJ2-7; 8 nucleotides line up with TRBD1. Germline CDR1 is SGHTA and CDR2 is FQGNSA. The CDR3 spans 14 residues. J lost 2 bases, V lost 5 bases, and 5 bases had no gene match. Here the CDR3 DNA reads TGTGCCAGCAGCCCCGGGGACAGGCCCTACGAGCAGTACTTC. As protein: CASSPGDRPYEQYF.

In its sample, this clone was seen a few times. This chain joins TRBV4-3 and TRBJ1-2, with D possibly matching TRBD1 (5 bases). The V gene's germline CDR1 is LGHNA and CDR2 YSLEER. Deletions cut 0 bases from V and 3 bases from J, with 14 bases between. The CDR3 runs 16 residues. The DNA for the CDR3 is TGCGCCAGCAGCCAAGATCGGGCAGGGCCCTACTATGGCTACACCTTC. It specifies CASSQDRAGPYYGYTF.

This clone was seen only a few times. The genes are TRBV2 and TRBJ2-5; D perhaps matches TRBD1 (5 bases). V lost 6 bases, J lost 1 base, and 9 bases lay in between. The CDR3 sequence is 13 residues long. Germline V lookup: CDR1 SNHLY, CDR2 FYNNEI. Here the CDR3 DNA reads TGTGCCAGCAGACCAGGGCTCCAAGAGACCCAGTACTTC. It is translated as CASRPGLQETQYF.

This clone occurred a few times. Written as DNA, the CDR3 is TGTGCCTGGAGCGCGGGGGCAGGAGAGACCCAGTACTTC. Amino acid sequence: CAWSAGAGETQYF. J is TRBJ2-5 and V is TRBV30, with D possibly being TRBD2 (7 bases). The CDR3 extends over 13 amino acids. V was shortened by 3 bases and J by 4 bases, with 12 bases between the two germline ends. Germline lookup yields CDR1 GTSNPN and CDR2 SVGIG (reference sequence). The variable domain in full, with the rest retrieved from reference TRBV30 and TRBJ2-5, is SQTIHQWPATLVQPVGSPLSLECTVEGTSNPNLYWYRQAAGRGLQLLFYSVGIGQISSEVPQNLSASRPQDRQFILSSKKLLLSDSGFYLCAWSAGAGETQYFGPGTRLLVL.

This clone showed up just a few times. V and J are TRBV4-3 and TRBJ1-2; tentatively, D is TRBD1 (6 bases). Germline V gene data show CDR1 as LGHNA and CDR2 as YSLEER. With 0 bases removed from V and 6 bases from J, the gap between germline ends came to 8 bases. The CDR3 spans 13 residues. CDR3 sequence: CASSQERGNGYTF. The CDR3 DNA reads TGCGCCAGCAGCCAAGAAAGGGGGAATGGCTACACCTTC.

This clone was observed a few times. The chain combines TRBV6-1 with TRBJ1-6; D possibly corresponds to TRBD1 (5 bases). This CDR3 comprises 13 residues. Per the germline V gene, CDR1 is MNHNS and CDR2 is SASEGT. V was pared by 7 bases and J by 7 bases, with 11 bases between. The CDR3 loop is CASTLHRNSPLHF. CDR3 DNA: TGTGCCAGCACCCTCCACAGGAATTCACCCCTCCACTTT.

The chain carries TRBV4-2 and TRBJ2-1; TRBD1 aligns across 9 bases. Germline V gene lookup returns CDR1 LGHNA and CDR2 YNFKEQ. This CDR3 spans 15 amino acids. V shed 5 bases, J shed 8 bases, and the junction held 10 bases outside the gene matches. CDR3 protein: CASSGWTGVLDEQFF. The CDR3, as DNA: TGTGCCAGCAGCGGATGGACAGGGGTGTTGGATGAGCAGTTCTTC.

The genes are TRBV28 and TRBJ2-5, with D possibly matching TRBD2 (6 bases). CDR3 length: 14 residues. Germline V CDR1 and CDR2: MDHEN, SYDVKM. The V gene lost 8 bases and the J gene lost 7 bases, with 20 bases spanning the gap. The CDR3 is CASVSGGEFGTQYF. DNA for the CDR3: TGTGCCAGCGTATCCGGAGGGGAGTTCGGGACCCAGTACTTC.

The CDR3 DNA reads TGCGCCAGCAGCTTGGAAAGGGGGGTTTCCACAGATACGCAGTATTTT. It translates to CASSLERGVSTDTQYF. V is TRBV5-1 and J is TRBJ2-3; D possibly uses TRBD1 or TRBD2 (6 bases each). This CDR3 is 16 amino acids long. CDR1 SGHRS and CDR2 YFSETQ come from the germline V gene. V was shortened by 0 bases and J by 2 bases, with 13 bases between the two germline ends.

This clone was counted a few times. This chain links TRBV7-9 with TRBJ1-1, with a tentative D call TRBD1 (6 bases). The CDR3 is made up of 14 amino acids. The V gene lost 5 bases and the J gene lost 1 base, with 11 bases spanning the gap. Germline CDR1 reads SEHNR; CDR2 reads FQNEAQ (reference sequence). The CDR3 sequence: CASSRMDRNTEAFF. CDR3 bases: TGTGCCAGCAGCCGAATGGACAGGAACACTGAAGCTTTCTTT.

This sequence joins TRBV6-1 and TRBJ1-2, with 9 bases aligning to TRBD1. The germline V gene encodes CDR1 MNHNS and CDR2 SASEGT. The J segment lost 5 bases and the V segment lost 6 bases, leaving 10 bases of the junction unmatched. The CDR3 has 15 residues. The CDR3 DNA follows: TGTGCCAGCAGGCCCGGGACAGGGACAAGGTATGGCTACACCTTC. Translating gives CASRPGTGTRYGYTF.

The CDR3 here is CAISVRLENEQFF. As DNA, the CDR3 is TGTGCCATCAGTGTCCGACTAGAGAATGAGCAGTTCTTC. The chain is built from TRBV10-3 and TRBJ2-1; TRBD2 is a possible D gene (6 bases). This CDR3 has 13 residues. Trimming pared 4 bases from V and 7 bases from J, leaving 11 bases between. Germline-derived CDR1 and CDR2 are ENHRY and SYGVKD.

This clone was seen a few times. This chain links TRBV27 with TRBJ2-7; TRBD2 matches at 9 bases. The germline V gene encodes CDR1 MNHEY and CDR2 SMNVEV (reference sequence). With V trimmed by 4 bases and J by 3 bases, 4 bases remained unmatched. The CDR3 length is 14 residues. The CDR3 sequence is CASSSETSGYEQYF. Written as DNA, the CDR3 is TGTGCCAGCAGTTCCGAGACTAGCGGCTACGAGCAGTACTTC.

This clone was observed a few times. The junction shows a germline mismatch at one end, possibly a read error. The gene calls are TRBV6-6 and TRBJ2-3; D is unresolved. This CDR3 has 13 amino acids. Germline CDR1 is MNHNY and CDR2 is SVGAGI (reference sequence). The CDR3 sequence: CAISVSGTDTQYF. DNA for the CDR3: TGTGCCATCAGTGTATCCGGCACAGATACGCAGTATTTT.

This clone was recorded a few times. The chain couples TRBV10-3 to TRBJ2-1; 12 bases align to TRBD2. The CDR3 totals 18 residues. V gave up 11 bases and J gave up 5 bases; unmatched junction bases: 19. CDR1 and CDR2 from the germline V gene are ENHRY and SYGVKD. CDR3 residues: CAPRLAGVLPQLDNEQFF. Here the CDR3 DNA reads TGTGCCCCGCGACTAGCGGGGGTCCTACCACAGCTGGACAATGAGCAGTTCTTC.

Judged by abundance, this clone is medium-sized. This specimen includes other DNA sequences encoding the same CDR3. The chain couples TRBV7-9 to TRBJ2-4; D is ambiguous. There are 12 residues in the CDR3. Germline CDR1 SEHNR, CDR2 FQNEAQ (reference sequence). V gave up 5 bases and J gave up 7 bases, with 9 bases separating them. Written as DNA, the CDR3 is TGTGCCAGCAGCCCGGCGGAGAACATTCAGTACTTC. Translation gives CASSPAENIQYF.

The V and J genes are TRBV9 and TRBJ2-1, with 12 bases identical to TRBD2. J was trimmed by 7 bases and V by 3 bases; bases with no gene match: 8. CDR1 SGDLS and CDR2 YYNGEE come from the germline V gene. There are 16 residues in the CDR3. The CDR3 here is CASSARTLAGGNEQFF. CDR3 nucleotides: TGTGCCAGCAGCGCTCGAACGCTAGCGGGGGGGAATGAGCAGTTCTTC.

This chain joins TRBV7-2 and TRBJ2-3; a possible D gene is TRBD2 (5 bases). Trimming pared 5 bases from V and 1 base from J, leaving 10 bases between. The CDR3 contains 14 residues. Germline assignment: CDR1 SGHTA and CDR2 FQGNSA. The CDR3 DNA is TGTGCCAGCAGCCCAGCCGGGGGCACAGATACGCAGTATTTT. Translation gives CASSPAGGTDTQYF.

This clone appeared a few times. The chain carries TRBV7-2 and TRBJ2-5; perhaps TRBD1 as D (6 bases). The CDR3 has 14 amino acids. Trimming left V 5 bases short and J 6 bases short, with 16 bases between. Germline V lookup: CDR1 SGHTA, CDR2 FQGNSA. CDR3 sequence (DNA): TGTGCCAGCAGCGGTGGCCAGGGGACGCAGACCCAGTACTTC. Its translation is CASSGGQGTQTQYF.

This chain connects TRBV11-2 to TRBJ2-5; D is undetermined. V was cut by 0 bases and J by 5 bases, with 13 bases left in between. The germline CDR1 and CDR2 sequences are SGHAT and FQNNGV. The CDR3 has 15 amino acids. The CDR3 DNA reads as TGTGCCAGCAGCTTAGATCTCTTCGCGTTGGAGACCCAGTACTTC. Residues: CASSLDLFALETQYF.

CDR3 region: CASVQRGGWSDTQYF. In nucleotides, the CDR3 is TGTGCCAGCGTCCAGCGGGGGGGCTGGTCAGATACGCAGTATTTT. The V call is TRBV7-9, the J call TRBJ2-3; 10 nucleotides agree with TRBD2. Losses at the gene ends were 8 bases for V and 4 bases for J; bases not matched to a gene: 9. CDR1 SEHNR and CDR2 FQNEAQ come from the germline V gene (reference sequence). The CDR3 covers 15 residues.

In its sample, this clone was seen once. The chain's CDR3 is CASSGRTGSYEQYF. The CDR3 coding sequence is TGTGCCAGCAGTGGAAGGACAGGGTCCTACGAGCAGTACTTC. The V call is TRBV6-1, the J call TRBJ2-7; 8 bases are shared with TRBD1. J gave up 1 base and V 4 bases, and 3 bases lay outside the gene matches. This CDR3 is built from 14 residues. Germline V gives CDR1 MNHNS, CDR2 SASEGT.

The rearrangement links TRBV10-3 to TRBJ1-5; 11 bases align to TRBD1. V was pared by 1 base and J by 5 bases, with 4 bases of the junction left unmatched. Germline CDR1 reads ENHRY; CDR2 reads SYGVKD. The CDR3 loop spans 16 amino acids. CDR3 amino acids: CAISEFGGQGDQPQHF. The CDR3 coding sequence is TGTGCCATCAGTGAGTTTGGGGGACAGGGGGATCAGCCCCAGCATTTT.

The sample holds a few counts of this clone. The gene calls are TRBV10-3 and TRBJ2-3, with D perhaps matching TRBD1 or TRBD2 (5 bases each). V lost 0 bases and J 2 bases, leaving 18 bases between the germline ends. The germline V gene has CDR1 ENHRY and CDR2 SYGVKD. This CDR3 is built from 18 residues. CDR3 DNA sequence: TGTGCCATCAGTGAGTCGAGGAGGACACAACACTCCACAGATACGCAGTATTTT. It codes for CAISESRRTQHSTDTQYF.

This clone has only a few counts. The rearrangement joins TRBV30 to TRBJ1-6; D is undetermined. CDR1 and CDR2 (germline): GTSNPN, SVGIG (reference sequence). Trimming shortened V by 4 bases and J by 0 bases, and 4 bases separated the two germline ends. There are 13 residues in the CDR3. CDR3 DNA: TGTGCCTGGAAGTCCTCCTATAATTCACCCCTCCACTTT. Protein sequence: CAWKSSYNSPLHF.

A few counts support this clone. The chain recombines TRBV29-1 with TRBJ2-7, with D maybe TRBD1 (6 bases). V gave up 6 bases and J gave up 0 bases, with 12 bases separating them. The germline V gene has CDR1 SQVTM and CDR2 ANQGSEA. The CDR3 extends over 13 amino acids. The CDR3 is CSVNRVGSYEQYF. Here the CDR3 DNA reads TGCAGCGTCAACAGGGTGGGCTCCTACGAGCAGTACTTC.

The chain uses TRBV6-6 and TRBJ2-3; no definite D call. With 1 base removed from V and 2 bases from J, the gap between germline ends came to 10 bases. The CDR3 runs to 15 residues. The germline V gene has CDR1 MNHNY and CDR2 SVGAGI (reference sequence). The CDR3 nucleotides are TGTGCCAGCAGTTACTTGGACGTTACCACAGATACGCAGTATTTT. Translating it yields CASSYLDVTTDTQYF.

This chain connects TRBV5-1 to TRBJ2-3, with 7 bases aligning to TRBD2. CDR3 length: 16 amino acids. With V trimmed by 2 bases and J by 3 bases, 9 bases remained unmatched. Germline assignment: CDR1 SGHRS and CDR2 YFSETQ. The CDR3 DNA sequence: TGCGCCAGCAGCTTAGCGGGGAGATGGGAAACAGATACGCAGTATTTT. Protein product: CASSLAGRWETDTQYF.

This rearrangement joins TRBV6-1 to TRBJ1-2; D unresolved. Germline-derived CDR1 and CDR2 are MNHNS and SASEGT. This CDR3 contains 11 residues. Trimming took off 8 bases at V and 1 base at J, with 5 bases between the two ends. CDR3: CASRGNYGYTF. The CDR3 nucleotides are TGTGCCAGCCGCGGTAACTATGGCTACACCTTC.

This rearrangement joins TRBV7-9 to TRBJ1-3; possibly TRBD1 for D (6 bases). Trimming pared 5 bases from V and 2 bases from J, leaving 7 bases between. Germline V gene sequence: CDR1 SEHNR, CDR2 FQNEAQ (reference sequence). The CDR3 totals 13 residues. CDR3 amino acids: CASSRDTGNTIYF. CDR3 in DNA: TGTGCCAGCAGCCGGGACACTGGAAACACCATATATTTT.

As regards this clone: Just one base apart from a much larger clone, this may be a read error. The chain has TRBV7-6 and TRBJ1-1; D may be TRBD1 (6 bases). The CDR3 is made up of 13 amino acids. V dropped 5 bases and J dropped 1 base, with 8 bases sitting between them. CDR1 is SGHVS and CDR2 is FNYEAQ in the germline V gene. CDR3 amino acids: CASSEQGNTEAFF. DNA of the CDR3: TGTGCCAGCAGCGAACAGGGGAACACTGAAGCTTTCTTT.